The present entry profiles one T cell receptor (beta chain) with its context. Its cognate antigen is unknown. TCRdb's table, derived via immunoSEQ multiplex PCR, lists solely in-frame clones and lacks some. Of roughly 52,000 clones in the sample, approximately 80% were seen once. These data belong to a study of OX40 agonist ivuxolimab in advanced cancers. Study results and caveats: Among expanded peripheral T cells, antigen specificity went undetermined.

Germline V CDR1 and CDR2: MDHEN, SYDVKM. There are 16 residues in the CDR3. Trimming shortened V by 6 bases and J by 0 bases, and 14 bases separated the two germline ends. Patients had blood sampled at baseline and again on cycle 4 day 1 and cycle 7 day 1. The sequenced sample was CD4+ or CD8+ T cells sorted from blood, obtained in a trial of the OX40 agonist ivuxolimab. The sequence derives from an adult with an advanced solid tumor such as melanoma, head and neck, liver or kidney cancer. The chain joins TRBV28 to TRBJ2-2; D is perhaps TRBD1 (5 bases). The CDR3 protein is CASSPHRRPNTGELFF. CDR3 nucleotide sequence: TGTGCCAGCAGCCCTCACAGGCGTCCGAACACCGGGGAGCTGTTTTTT.